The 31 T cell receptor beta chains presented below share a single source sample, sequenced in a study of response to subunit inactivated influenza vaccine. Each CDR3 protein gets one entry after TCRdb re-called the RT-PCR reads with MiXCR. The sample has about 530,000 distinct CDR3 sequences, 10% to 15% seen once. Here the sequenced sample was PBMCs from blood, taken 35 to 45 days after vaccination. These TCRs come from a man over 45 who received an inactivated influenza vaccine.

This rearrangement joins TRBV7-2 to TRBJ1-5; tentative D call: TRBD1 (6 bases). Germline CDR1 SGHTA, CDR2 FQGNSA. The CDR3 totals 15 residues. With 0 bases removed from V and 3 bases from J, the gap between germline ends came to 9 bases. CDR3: CASSLAQGINQPQHF. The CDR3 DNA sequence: TGTGCCAGCAGCTTAGCGCAGGGGATCAATCAGCCCCAGCATTTT.

In DNA form, the CDR3 reads TGTGCCAGCAGCTCCCCCCGGGGGATGGCAGATACGCAGTATTTT. Its protein product is CASSSPRGMADTQYF. The chain employs TRBV11-2 and TRBJ2-3; the D gene is possibly TRBD2 (6 bases). The CDR3 is made up of 15 amino acids. V was pared by 4 bases and J by 4 bases, with 15 bases between. Germline-derived CDR1 and CDR2 are SGHAT and FQNNGV. Looking up the rest from reference TRBV11-2 and TRBJ2-3 gives the full variable domain: EAGVAQSPRYKIIEKRQSVAFWCNPISGHATLYWYQQILGQGPKLLIQFQNNGVVDDSQLPKDRFSAERLKGVDSTLKIQPAKLEDSAVYLCASSSPRGMADTQYFGPGTRLTVL.

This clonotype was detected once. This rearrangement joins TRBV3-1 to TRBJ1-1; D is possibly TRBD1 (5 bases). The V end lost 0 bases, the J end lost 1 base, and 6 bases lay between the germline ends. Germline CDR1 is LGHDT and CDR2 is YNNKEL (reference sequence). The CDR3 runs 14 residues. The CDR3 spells CASSQERGNTEAFF. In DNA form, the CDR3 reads TGTGCCAGCAGCCAAGAGAGGGGGAACACTGAAGCTTTCTTT.

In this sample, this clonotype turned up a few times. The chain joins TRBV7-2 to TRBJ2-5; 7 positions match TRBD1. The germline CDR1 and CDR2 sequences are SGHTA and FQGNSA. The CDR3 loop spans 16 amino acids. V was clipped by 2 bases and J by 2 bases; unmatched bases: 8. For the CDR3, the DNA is TGTGCCAGCAGCTTATGGTCAGGGGGTGGACAAGAGACCCAGTACTTC. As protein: CASSLWSGGGQETQYF.

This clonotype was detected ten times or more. In DNA, the CDR3 is TGTGCCAGCACCGACCGGGGTTACCAGCCCCAGCATTTT. Protein: CASTDRGYQPQHF. This sequence joins TRBV6-2 or TRBV6-3 and TRBJ1-5; D is undetermined. V lost 7 bases and J 7 bases, leaving 14 bases between the germline ends. Per the germline V gene, CDR1 is MNHEY and CDR2 is SVGEGT. CDR3 length equals 13 residues.

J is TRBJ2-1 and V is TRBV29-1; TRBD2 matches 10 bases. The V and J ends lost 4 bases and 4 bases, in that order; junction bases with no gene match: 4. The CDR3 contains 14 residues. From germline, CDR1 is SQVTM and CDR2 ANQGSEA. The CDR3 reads CSVGTSGIYNEQFF. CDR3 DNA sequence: TGCAGCGTTGGGACTAGCGGTATTTACAATGAGCAGTTCTTC.

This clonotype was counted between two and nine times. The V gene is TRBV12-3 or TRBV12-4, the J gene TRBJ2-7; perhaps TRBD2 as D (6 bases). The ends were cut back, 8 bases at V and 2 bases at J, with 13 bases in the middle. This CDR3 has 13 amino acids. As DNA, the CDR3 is TGTGCCAGCTCTGGGGGGACCGCCTACGAGCAGTACTTC. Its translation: CASSGGTAYEQYF.

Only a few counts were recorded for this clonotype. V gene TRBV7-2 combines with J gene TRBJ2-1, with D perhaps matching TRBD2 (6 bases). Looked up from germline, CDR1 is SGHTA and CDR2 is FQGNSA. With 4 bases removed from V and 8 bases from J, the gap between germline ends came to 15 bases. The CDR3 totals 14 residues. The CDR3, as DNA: TGTGCCAGCAGCTATTCCGGGACTCTGCATGAGCAGTTCTTC. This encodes CASSYSGTLHEQFF.

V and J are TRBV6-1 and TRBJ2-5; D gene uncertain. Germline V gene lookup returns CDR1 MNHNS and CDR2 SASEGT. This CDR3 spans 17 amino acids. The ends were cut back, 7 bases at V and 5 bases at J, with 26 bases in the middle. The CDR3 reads CASTQRRIADRMETQYF. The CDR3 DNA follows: TGTGCCAGCACCCAGAGGCGGATAGCCGACCGAATGGAGACCCAGTACTTC.

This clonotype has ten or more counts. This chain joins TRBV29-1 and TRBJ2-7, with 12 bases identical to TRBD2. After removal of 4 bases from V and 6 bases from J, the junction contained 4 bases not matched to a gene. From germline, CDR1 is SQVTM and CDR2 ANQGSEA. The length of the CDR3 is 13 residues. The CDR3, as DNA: TGCAGCGTTGGGCTAGCGGGAGGGGGCGAGCAGTACTTC. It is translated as CSVGLAGGGEQYF.

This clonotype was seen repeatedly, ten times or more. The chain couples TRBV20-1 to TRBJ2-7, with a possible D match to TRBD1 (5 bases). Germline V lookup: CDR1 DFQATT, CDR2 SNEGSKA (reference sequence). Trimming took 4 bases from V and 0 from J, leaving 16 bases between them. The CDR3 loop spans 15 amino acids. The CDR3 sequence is CSATDWGGSSYEQYF. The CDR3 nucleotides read TGCAGTGCTACCGATTGGGGCGGAAGCTCCTACGAGCAGTACTTC.

The CDR3 DNA follows: TGCGCCAGCAGTGATAGGGGGGGAAAAGATACGCAGTATTTT. This encodes CASSDRGGKDTQYF. The chain joins TRBV5-1 to TRBJ2-3; D is perhaps TRBD2 (7 bases). Per germline, CDR1 SGHRS and CDR2 YFSETQ. The CDR3 covers 14 residues. With 5 bases removed from V and 5 bases from J, the gap between germline ends came to 15 bases.

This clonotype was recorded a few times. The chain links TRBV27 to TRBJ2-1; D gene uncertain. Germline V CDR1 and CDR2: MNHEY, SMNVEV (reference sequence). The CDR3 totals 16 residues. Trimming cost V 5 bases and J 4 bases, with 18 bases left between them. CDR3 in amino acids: CASSNSPQTFYNEQFF. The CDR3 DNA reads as TGTGCCAGCAGTAATAGCCCGCAAACCTTTTACAATGAGCAGTTCTTC.

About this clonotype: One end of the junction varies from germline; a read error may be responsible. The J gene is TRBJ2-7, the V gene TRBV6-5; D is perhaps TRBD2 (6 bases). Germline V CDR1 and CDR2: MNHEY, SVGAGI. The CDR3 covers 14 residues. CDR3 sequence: CASTYGSGPYEQYF. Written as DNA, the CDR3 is TGTGCCAGCACTTACGGGAGCGGACCCTACGAGCAGTACTTC.

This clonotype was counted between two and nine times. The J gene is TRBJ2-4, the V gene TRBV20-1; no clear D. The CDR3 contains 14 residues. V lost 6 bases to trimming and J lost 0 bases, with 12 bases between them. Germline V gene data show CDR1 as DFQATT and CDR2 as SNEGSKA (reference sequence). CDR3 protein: CSALEKIAKNIQYF. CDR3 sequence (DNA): TGCAGTGCCCTCGAGAAGATAGCCAAAAACATTCAGTACTTC.

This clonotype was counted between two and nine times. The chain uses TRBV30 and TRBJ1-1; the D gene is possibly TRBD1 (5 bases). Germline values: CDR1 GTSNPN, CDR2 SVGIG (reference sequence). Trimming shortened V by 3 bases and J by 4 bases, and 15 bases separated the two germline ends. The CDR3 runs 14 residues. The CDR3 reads CAWRGPRVSTEAFF. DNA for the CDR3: TGTGCCTGGAGGGGGCCCAGGGTTTCCACTGAAGCTTTCTTT.

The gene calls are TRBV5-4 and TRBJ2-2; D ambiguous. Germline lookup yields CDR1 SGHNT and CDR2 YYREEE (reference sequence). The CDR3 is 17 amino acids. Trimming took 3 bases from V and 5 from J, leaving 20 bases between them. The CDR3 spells CASSWLGDWNRTGELFF. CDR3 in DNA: TGTGCCAGCAGCTGGCTGGGCGACTGGAATCGGACCGGGGAGCTGTTTTTT.

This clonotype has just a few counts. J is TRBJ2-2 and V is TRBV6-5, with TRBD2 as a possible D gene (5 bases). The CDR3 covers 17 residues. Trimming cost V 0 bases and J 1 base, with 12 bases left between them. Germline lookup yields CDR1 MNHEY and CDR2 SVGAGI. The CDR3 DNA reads TGTGCCAGCAGTTACTCGATCGGGGTTCGGAACACCGGGGAGCTGTTTTTT. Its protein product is CASSYSIGVRNTGELFF.

As DNA, the CDR3 is TGTGCCAGCAGCTACGGGGCCAACGTCCTGACTTTC. Translation gives CASSYGANVLTF. This chain joins TRBV7-9 and TRBJ2-6; D gene unclear. The CDR3 is 12 residues long. Trimming shortened V by 4 bases and J by 4 bases, and 2 bases separated the two germline ends. CDR1 and CDR2 from the germline V gene are SEHNR and FQNEAQ (reference sequence).

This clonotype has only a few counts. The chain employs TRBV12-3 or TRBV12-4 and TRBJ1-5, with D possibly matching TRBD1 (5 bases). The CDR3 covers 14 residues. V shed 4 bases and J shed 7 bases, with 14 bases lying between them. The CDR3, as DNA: TGTGCCAGCAGTTCCGCTGGGGGGGGGCAGCCCCAGCATTTT. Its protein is CASSSAGGGQPQHF.

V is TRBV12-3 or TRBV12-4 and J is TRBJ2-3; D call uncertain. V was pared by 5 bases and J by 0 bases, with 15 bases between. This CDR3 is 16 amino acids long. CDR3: CASSLLTRSSTDTQYF. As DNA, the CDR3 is TGTGCCAGCAGTCTCTTGACCAGATCTAGCACAGATACGCAGTATTTT.

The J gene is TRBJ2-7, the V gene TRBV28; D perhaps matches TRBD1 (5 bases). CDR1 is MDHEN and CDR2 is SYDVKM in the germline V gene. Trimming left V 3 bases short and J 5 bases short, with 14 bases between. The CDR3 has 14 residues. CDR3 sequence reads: CASSLGPGPDEQYF. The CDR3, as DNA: TGTGCCAGCAGTTTGGGGCCCGGCCCAGACGAGCAGTACTTC.

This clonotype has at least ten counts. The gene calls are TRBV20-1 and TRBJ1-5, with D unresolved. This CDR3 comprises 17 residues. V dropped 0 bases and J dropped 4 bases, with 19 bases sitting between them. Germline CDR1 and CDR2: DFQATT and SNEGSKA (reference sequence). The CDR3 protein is CSARDVARRPVNQPQHF. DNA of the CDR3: TGCAGTGCTAGAGATGTGGCCAGGAGGCCAGTTAATCAGCCCCAGCATTTT.

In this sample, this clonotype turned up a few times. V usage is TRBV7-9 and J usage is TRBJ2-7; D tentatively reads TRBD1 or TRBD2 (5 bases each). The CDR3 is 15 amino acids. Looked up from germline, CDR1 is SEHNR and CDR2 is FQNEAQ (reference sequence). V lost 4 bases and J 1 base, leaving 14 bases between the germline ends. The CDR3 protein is CASSYRGTASYEQYF. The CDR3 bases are TGTGCCAGCAGCTACCGTGGGACGGCTTCCTACGAGCAGTACTTC.

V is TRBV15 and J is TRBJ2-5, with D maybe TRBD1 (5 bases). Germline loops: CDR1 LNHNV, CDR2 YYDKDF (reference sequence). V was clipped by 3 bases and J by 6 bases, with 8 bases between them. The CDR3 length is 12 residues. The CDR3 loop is CATSRDTKTQYF. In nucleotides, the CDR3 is TGTGCCACCAGCAGGGACACAAAGACCCAGTACTTC.

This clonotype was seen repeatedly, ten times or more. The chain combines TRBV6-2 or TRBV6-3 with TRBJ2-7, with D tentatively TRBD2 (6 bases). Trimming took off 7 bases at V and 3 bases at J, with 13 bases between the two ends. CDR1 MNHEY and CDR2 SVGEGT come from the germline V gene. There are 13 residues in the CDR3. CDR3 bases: TGTGCCAGCACGGGGGTGCGGAGCTACGAGCAGTACTTC. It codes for CASTGVRSYEQYF.

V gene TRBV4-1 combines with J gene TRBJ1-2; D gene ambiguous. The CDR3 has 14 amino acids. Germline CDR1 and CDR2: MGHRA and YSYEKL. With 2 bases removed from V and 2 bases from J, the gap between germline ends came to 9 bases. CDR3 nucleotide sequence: TGCGCCAGCAGCCAATCGGCCGGAAACTATGGCTACACCTTC. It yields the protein CASSQSAGNYGYTF.

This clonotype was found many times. The CDR3 nucleotides are TGTGCCAGCAGTGTACCTGGTAGCAATCAGCCCCAGCATTTT. It specifies CASSVPGSNQPQHF. The genes are TRBV28 and TRBJ1-5, with D unresolved. CDR1 and CDR2 (germline): MDHEN, SYDVKM. This CDR3 has 14 amino acids. V dropped 5 bases and J dropped 0 bases, with 8 bases sitting between them.

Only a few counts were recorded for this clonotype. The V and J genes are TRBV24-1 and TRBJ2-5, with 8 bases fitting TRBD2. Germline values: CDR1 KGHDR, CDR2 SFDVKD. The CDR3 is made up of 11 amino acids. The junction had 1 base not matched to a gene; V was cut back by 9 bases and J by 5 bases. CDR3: CATSGGETQYF. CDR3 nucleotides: TGTGCCACCTCGGGGGGGGAGACCCAGTACTTC.

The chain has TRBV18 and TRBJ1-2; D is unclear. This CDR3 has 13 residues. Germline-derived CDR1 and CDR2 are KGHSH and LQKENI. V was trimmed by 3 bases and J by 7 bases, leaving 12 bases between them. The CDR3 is CASSPESSRGYTF. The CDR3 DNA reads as TGTGCCAGCTCACCCGAATCCAGCCGTGGCTACACCTTC.

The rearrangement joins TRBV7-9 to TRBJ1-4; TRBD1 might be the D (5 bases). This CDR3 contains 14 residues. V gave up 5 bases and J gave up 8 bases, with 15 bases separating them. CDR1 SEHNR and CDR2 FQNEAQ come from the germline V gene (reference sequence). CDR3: CASSLGTRTEKLFF. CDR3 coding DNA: TGTGCCAGCAGCCTTGGGACCCGGACAGAAAAACTGTTTTTT.